This TCR beta chain is from a study of blood T cell repertoires in COVID-19. About the research overall: Some COVID-19 samples were acute and others convalescent; all came from the United States, Italy and Spain. Sources were T cells, B-cell-depleted T cells, or PBMCs; the material itself was cDNA or gDNA.

This clone was seen a single time. Trimming at V came to 5 bases and at J to 5 bases, leaving 2 bases not matched to a gene. CDR3 length: 12 amino acids. Sequencing was performed with immunoSEQ multiplex PCR; in TCRdb, only in-frame clones are kept and a portion is missing. The table includes 150,000 to 200,000 clones, 81% detected once. This chain connects TRBV12-3 or TRBV12-4 to TRBJ1-1; 7 bases line up with TRBD1. The sequence came from a woman older than 75 with COVID-19, enrolled during active disease. Sample: peripheral blood. CDR3 sequence (DNA): TGTGCCAGCAGTCCGACAGGGACTGAAGCTTTCTTT. Its protein is CASSPTGTEAFF.